This TCR beta chain was sequenced during a study of vaccination and CD4 T cells after COVID-19 (dated by TCRdb to 2021 to 2024). Looking at the study overall: Convalescent patients had a positive SARS-CoV-2 result on nasal swab PCR, and of these patients, about ten had mild disease and one had severe disease. Six males and four females were included in the convalescent cohort, with two Hispanic individuals, seven Caucasians, two Asians and one multiracial person represented. Participants received two doses of either the Pfizer-BioNTech BNT162b2 vaccine (n=8) or the Moderna mRNA-1273 vaccine (n=2). Post-COVID blood samples from convalescent patients were collected a median of roughly 100 days after diagnosis, with a range of 35 to 161 days. The time from the second vaccine dose to post-vaccine blood sampling had a median of roughly 70 days and ranged from roughly 12 to 250 days. Culture stimuli were overlapping spike peptide pools from SARS-CoV-2 and from the common cold coronaviruses HCoV-NL63, HCoV-OC43 and HCoV-229E. Control cultures received a CEFX viral epitope pool as the positive control, an HIV-1 Nef peptide pool as the negative control, or no peptide. In ten to eleven COVID-19 convalescent patients and 4 infection-naive healthy vaccine recipients, researchers compared the spike-specific CD4+ TCR repertoire from before mRNA vaccination with the repertoire from after. Study-level results and caveats: Relatively few convalescent patients were included in the study, and early timepoints after natural infection were not analyzed. An increase in the median number of SARS-CoV-2-reactive clonotypes from 20 to 25 after infection to a few dozen after vaccination was observed, but the change was not found to be significant. Of the vaccine-specific clones found in convalescent patients, nearly all (304 of 307) were mono-reactive for SARS-CoV-2 spike instead of being cross-reactive with common cold coronaviruses. Among the post-vaccine SARS-CoV-2-reactive clones in convalescent patients, a median about 87% showed up only after vaccination, which suggests vaccine-specific priming.

V loses 3 bases, J loses 6 bases, and the germline ends lie 14 bases apart. The CDR3 has 14 amino acids, counting the end cysteine and phenylalanine. Here the CDR3 DNA is all that survives: 42 bases in frame from base 1. The germline V gene (reference sequence) specifies GTSNPN as CDR1 and SVGIG as CDR2. Explained via the paper, the treatment or condition label denotes: roughly ten-day PBMC culture with coronavirus spike peptide pools or control peptides (ViraFEST assay). The ViraFEST assay was used in the study, in which antigen-specific T cells were expanded with peptide pools and expanded clonotypes were subsequently identified by TCR sequencing. The convalescent patients' positive SARS-CoV-2 PCR tests were from March to December 2020, which was before the Alpha, Beta and Delta variants emerged in the United States. Each well held millions of PBMCs cultured with around 10 ug/ml peptide pools in IMDM containing around 4.5% human AB serum and approximately 10 IU/ml IL-2. On days 3 and 7, half of the culture medium was replaced with fresh IL-2-containing medium. After about 11 days of culture, CD4+ T cells were isolated by negative selection using the EasySep CD4+ T cell isolation kit. PBMCs were separated from whole blood using Ficoll-Paque Plus gradient centrifugation and then either used fresh or cryopreserved at -140C. In general, triplicate wells were set up for every culture condition.

To note about this clonotype: Its antigen is not yet known. No quality values exist for individual bases; no much larger clone is one base distant.

Library generation was performed with PCR. TCR sequencing of DNA from cultured CD4+ T cells used the Oncomine TCR Beta short-read assay at the Johns Hopkins FTIC core. The QIAamp micro DNA kit was used to extract genomic DNA from the cultured CD4+ T cells. Oncomine TCR Beta libraries from cultured CD4+ T cells were pooled using unique dual indexes and sequenced on an Illumina iSeq 100. The authors processed their data as follows. Non-productive sequences were filtered out, and CDR3s that did not start with C, did not end with F or W, or were shorter than 7 amino acids were discarded. Antigen-specific clonotypes were identified with the MANAFEST web application by comparing peptide-stimulated wells with reference and other culture wells. To be called positive, a clone needed an FDR below 0.05, an odds ratio above 5, and a productive frequency above 0.1% in at least two of three replicate wells. A clonotype counted as cross-reactive if it showed significant expansion both in the SARS-CoV-2 spike wells and in at least one common cold coronavirus spike condition. Using R version 3.6.1, CDR3 homology was evaluated through Levenshtein distances (stringdist) along with unrooted phylogenetic trees (ape). TCRdb reprocessed the public reads (quality trimming at Q25 with fastp, clone calling with MiXCR) and kept in-frame beta chains. Every entry covers one CDR3 protein and lists the most common genes and DNA from its rows. The V and J calls reflect TCRdb's pipeline rather than the authors' work. Across this sample there are about 10,000 distinct CDR3 sequences, with less than 55% seen only once. The ten biggest clones cover around a third of the sample.

The receptor chain draws on TRBV30 and TRBJ1-4; a weak D assignment points to TRBD1 (5 bases agree). The clonotype was recovered from a human donor who had recovered from COVID-19. Specimen: CD4+ T cells from blood, cultured in vitro. The DNA is TGTGCCTGGAGGGGGACCGCAAAGGATGAAAAACTGTTTTTT. The encoded protein is CAWRGTAKDEKLFF.